This is a list of T cell receptor beta chains from one sample in a study of blood T cell repertoires in COVID-19. Profiling relied on immunoSEQ multiplex PCR, and the TCRdb table lists in-frame clones only, not all of them. This table holds over 11,000 clones, 90% found once. Sequencing used peripheral blood. The receptors derive from a human donor in a cohort sampled during active COVID-19. Each CDR3 is given with its conserved first and last residue. A D gene is named only where the DNA matches it firmly. Clone size is shown for a subset of rows, as once, few, many or a class of expanded clone.

cdr3_aa: CASSSPGSGETQYF
cdr3_nt: TGTGCCAGCAGTTCCCCTGGGTCGGGGGAGACCCAGTACTTC
clone_size: once
j_call: TRBJ2-5
v_call: TRBV28
d_call: NA

cdr3_aa: CASSLDLGQGVGSGANVLTF
cdr3_nt: TGTGCCAGCAGCTTAGATCTGGGGCAGGGTGTAGGTTCTGGGGCCAACGTCCTGACTTTC
clone_size: NA
j_call: TRBJ2-6
v_call: TRBV11-2
d_call: NA

cdr3_aa: CASSLDRGGVYEQYF
cdr3_nt: TGTGCCAGCAGCCTGGACAGGGGGGGGGTCTACGAGCAGTACTTC
clone_size: NA
j_call: TRBJ2-7
v_call: TRBV7-8
d_call: TRBD1

cdr3_aa: CASSGLAGKTQYF
cdr3_nt: TGTGCCAGCAGTGGGTTAGCGGGGAAGACCCAGTACTTC
clone_size: NA
j_call: TRBJ2-5
v_call: TRBV6-6
d_call: TRBD2

cdr3_aa: CASTDRQQAFF
cdr3_nt: TGTGCCAGCACCGATAGACAGCAAGCTTTCTTT
clone_size: NA
j_call: TRBJ1-1
v_call: TRBV6-5
d_call: NA

cdr3_aa: CASSQDQQGAYGELFF
cdr3_nt: TGTGCCAGCAGCCAAGATCAACAGGGGGCATATGGGGAGCTGTTTTTT
clone_size: NA
j_call: TRBJ2-2
v_call: TRBV3-1/TRBV3-2
d_call: TRBD1

cdr3_aa: CASSPGQNTGELFF
cdr3_nt: TGCGCCAGCAGCCCGGGACAGAACACCGGGGAGCTGTTTTTT
clone_size: NA
j_call: TRBJ2-2
v_call: TRBV5-1
d_call: NA

cdr3_aa: CASSYRPSRDEQFF
cdr3_nt: TGTGCCAGCAGTTACAGGCCTAGTCGAGATGAGCAGTTCTTC
clone_size: NA
j_call: TRBJ2-1
v_call: TRBV6-5
d_call: NA

cdr3_aa: CASSAQGLRSTDTQYF
cdr3_nt: TGTGCCAGCAGCGCTCAGGGACTACGTAGCACAGATACGCAGTATTTT
clone_size: NA
j_call: TRBJ2-3
v_call: TRBV7-9
d_call: TRBD2

cdr3_aa: CASSQSTGGPTDTQYF
cdr3_nt: TGTGCCAGCAGCCAATCGACGGGGGGGCCTACAGATACGCAGTATTTT
clone_size: NA
j_call: TRBJ2-3
v_call: TRBV3-1/TRBV3-2
d_call: TRBD2

cdr3_aa: CASSWDRQGEQYF
cdr3_nt: TGTGCCAGCTCATGGGACAGGCAGGGCGAGCAGTACTTC
clone_size: NA
j_call: TRBJ2-7
v_call: TRBV18
d_call: TRBD1

cdr3_aa: CASSGEGVGNQPQHF
cdr3_nt: TGTGCCAGCAGTGGGGAGGGTGTGGGCAATCAGCCCCAGCATTTT
clone_size: NA
j_call: TRBJ1-5
v_call: TRBV28
d_call: NA

cdr3_aa: CASSGVSEQPQHF
cdr3_nt: TGTGCCAGCAGTGGAGTCTCTGAGCAGCCCCAGCATTTT
clone_size: NA
j_call: TRBJ1-5
v_call: TRBV2
d_call: NA

cdr3_aa: CASSPGLAGGPGNEQFF
cdr3_nt: TGTGCCAGTAGTCCGGGACTAGCGGGAGGCCCTGGGAATGAGCAGTTCTTC
clone_size: NA
j_call: TRBJ2-1
v_call: TRBV19
d_call: TRBD2

cdr3_aa: CASSLFSAGGLYEQYF
cdr3_nt: TGTGCCAGCAGTTTATTTTCAGCGGGGGGGCTCTACGAGCAGTACTTC
clone_size: NA
j_call: TRBJ2-7
v_call: TRBV28
d_call: TRBD2

cdr3_aa: CASQRDRGGYNEQFF
cdr3_nt: TGTGCCAGCCAGAGGGACAGGGGGGGATACAATGAGCAGTTCTTC
clone_size: NA
j_call: TRBJ2-1
v_call: TRBV2
d_call: TRBD1

cdr3_aa: CASSQEQLYGYTF
cdr3_nt: TGTGCCAGCAGCCAAGAACAGTTGTATGGCTACACCTTC
clone_size: NA
j_call: TRBJ1-2
v_call: TRBV3-1/TRBV3-2
d_call: NA

cdr3_aa: CASSVMDIYNEQFF
cdr3_nt: TGCGCCAGCAGCGTTATGGACATCTACAATGAGCAGTTCTTC
clone_size: NA
j_call: TRBJ2-1
v_call: TRBV5-1
d_call: NA

cdr3_aa: CASGSGSSYEQYF
cdr3_nt: TGTGCCAGCGGGTCCGGGAGCTCCTACGAGCAGTACTTC
clone_size: once
j_call: TRBJ2-7
v_call: TRBV2
d_call: NA

cdr3_aa: CASSQDYSVPDQPQHF
cdr3_nt: TGTGCCAGCAGCCAGGACTACAGCGTACCGGATCAGCCCCAGCATTTT
clone_size: NA
j_call: TRBJ1-5
v_call: TRBV14
d_call: NA

cdr3_aa: CAWSVGGSTDTQYF
cdr3_nt: TGTGCCTGGAGTGTAGGCGGGAGCACAGATACGCAGTATTTT
clone_size: NA
j_call: TRBJ2-3
v_call: TRBV30
d_call: NA

cdr3_aa: CASSSRTSGSQETQYF
cdr3_nt: TGTGCCAGCAGTAGTAGGACTAGCGGGAGCCAAGAGACCCAGTACTTC
clone_size: NA
j_call: TRBJ2-5
v_call: TRBV2
d_call: TRBD2

cdr3_aa: CASSHLIDRANQPQHF
cdr3_nt: TGTGCCAGCAGCCATCTTATAGACAGGGCCAATCAGCCCCAGCATTTT
clone_size: NA
j_call: TRBJ1-5
v_call: TRBV5-5
d_call: TRBD1

cdr3_aa: CASTKDRAFYGYTF
cdr3_nt: TGTGCCAGCACCAAGGACAGGGCCTTCTATGGCTACACCTTC
clone_size: NA
j_call: TRBJ1-2
v_call: TRBV2
d_call: TRBD1

cdr3_aa: CASSDGTGNYGYTF
cdr3_nt: TGTGCCAGCAGTGACGGGACAGGGAACTATGGCTACACCTTC
clone_size: NA
j_call: TRBJ1-2
v_call: TRBV28
d_call: TRBD1

cdr3_aa: CASSLTSGGYEQYF
cdr3_nt: TGTGCCAGCAGCTTGACTAGCGGGGGCTACGAGCAGTACTTC
clone_size: NA
j_call: TRBJ2-7
v_call: TRBV9
d_call: TRBD2

cdr3_aa: CASSLQGSYNEQFF
cdr3_nt: TGTGCCAGCAGCTTACAGGGGTCCTACAATGAGCAGTTCTTC
clone_size: NA
j_call: TRBJ2-1
v_call: TRBV7-2
d_call: NA

cdr3_aa: CASSLGGRINEQFF
cdr3_nt: TGTGCCAGCAGCTTGGGGGGCAGGATAAATGAGCAGTTCTTC
clone_size: NA
j_call: TRBJ2-1
v_call: TRBV5-6
d_call: NA

cdr3_aa: CASLRDRVGEQFF
cdr3_nt: TGTGCCAGCCTAAGGGACAGGGTGGGTGAGCAGTTCTTC
clone_size: NA
j_call: TRBJ2-1
v_call: TRBV5-4
d_call: TRBD1

cdr3_aa: CAWSVGGNQPQHF
cdr3_nt: TGTGCCTGGAGTGTAGGGGGCAATCAGCCCCAGCATTTT
clone_size: NA
j_call: TRBJ1-5
v_call: TRBV30
d_call: NA

cdr3_aa: CASSDTNTYEQYF
cdr3_nt: TGTGCCAGCAGCGATACAAATACCTACGAGCAGTACTTC
clone_size: once
j_call: TRBJ2-7
v_call: TRBV11-2
d_call: NA

cdr3_aa: CASSEALAFGQGQAFF
cdr3_nt: TGTGCCAGCAGTGAAGCGCTCGCGTTTGGACAGGGCCAAGCTTTCTTT
clone_size: NA
j_call: TRBJ1-1
v_call: TRBV2
d_call: TRBD1

cdr3_aa: CASSSQGSNQPQHF
cdr3_nt: TGTGCCAGCAGCTCCCAGGGGAGCAATCAGCCCCAGCATTTT
clone_size: NA
j_call: TRBJ1-5
v_call: TRBV5-6
d_call: NA

cdr3_aa: CASSEWANTQYF
cdr3_nt: TGTGCCAGCAGTGAATGGGCAAATACGCAGTATTTT
clone_size: NA
j_call: TRBJ2-3
v_call: TRBV6-1
d_call: NA

cdr3_aa: CASSPNPGGNEQFF
cdr3_nt: TGTGCCAGCTCACCAAACCCGGGAGGCAATGAGCAGTTCTTC
clone_size: NA
j_call: TRBJ2-1
v_call: TRBV18
d_call: TRBD2

cdr3_aa: CAPSLSGTGESPLHF
cdr3_nt: TGTGCCCCCAGCTTATCGGGGACAGGAGAATCACCCCTCCACTTT
clone_size: few
j_call: TRBJ1-6
v_call: TRBV5-4
d_call: TRBD1

cdr3_aa: CASSYNYNEQFF
cdr3_nt: TGCGCCAGCAGCTACAATTACAATGAGCAGTTCTTC
clone_size: NA
j_call: TRBJ2-1
v_call: TRBV5-1
d_call: NA

cdr3_aa: CASHTGVDNSPLHF
cdr3_nt: TGTGCCAGCCACACGGGGGTAGATAATTCACCCCTCCACTTT
clone_size: NA
j_call: TRBJ1-6
v_call: TRBV5-4
d_call: NA

cdr3_aa: CASSLIGLAGVADTQYF
cdr3_nt: TGTGCCAGCAGCTTGATAGGACTAGCGGGAGTAGCTGATACGCAGTATTTT
clone_size: NA
j_call: TRBJ2-3
v_call: TRBV5-4
d_call: TRBD2

cdr3_aa: CASSPQEGSSYNEQFF
cdr3_nt: TGTGCCAGCAGCCCGCAGGAGGGTAGTTCCTACAATGAGCAGTTCTTC
clone_size: NA
j_call: TRBJ2-1
v_call: TRBV4-2
d_call: NA

cdr3_aa: CASSLATGTPYEQYF
cdr3_nt: TGTGCCAGCAGCTTGGCTACCGGGACACCCTACGAGCAGTACTTC
clone_size: once
j_call: TRBJ2-7
v_call: TRBV7-2
d_call: NA

cdr3_aa: CASSRQGSLETQYF
cdr3_nt: TGTGCCAGCAGTCGGCAGGGTTCCTTGGAGACCCAGTACTTC
clone_size: NA
j_call: TRBJ2-5
v_call: TRBV7-6
d_call: NA

cdr3_aa: CASSLAEGYEQFF
cdr3_nt: TGCGCCAGCAGCTTGGCGGAGGGCTATGAGCAGTTCTTC
clone_size: NA
j_call: TRBJ2-1
v_call: TRBV5-1
d_call: NA

cdr3_aa: CASRGTAGELFF
cdr3_nt: TGTGCCAGCCGCGGGACGGCCGGGGAGCTGTTTTTT
clone_size: once
j_call: TRBJ2-2
v_call: TRBV18
d_call: NA

cdr3_aa: CATSRDEVTSGPQHF
cdr3_nt: TGTGCCACCAGCAGAGATGAAGTGACCTCGGGGCCCCAGCATTTT
clone_size: NA
j_call: TRBJ1-5
v_call: TRBV15
d_call: NA

cdr3_aa: CASSQFGEGQYF
cdr3_nt: TGTGCCAGCAGCCAATTCGGGGAAGGGCAGTACTTC
clone_size: NA
j_call: TRBJ2-7
v_call: TRBV3-1/TRBV3-2
d_call: NA

cdr3_aa: CATSSYVIPQNSHIGSYTF
cdr3_nt: TGTGCCACCAGCAGCTATGTGATCCCCCAGAACTCCCATATCGGGAGCTACACCTTC
clone_size: NA
j_call: TRBJ1-2
v_call: TRBV15
d_call: NA

cdr3_aa: CATQRSSYNEQFF
cdr3_nt: TGTGCCACGCAGAGGAGCTCCTACAATGAGCAGTTCTTC
clone_size: NA
j_call: TRBJ2-1
v_call: TRBV3-1/TRBV3-2
d_call: NA

cdr3_aa: CASSLIASQETQYF
cdr3_nt: TGTGCCAGCAGTTTAATCGCCAGCCAAGAGACCCAGTACTTC
clone_size: NA
j_call: TRBJ2-5
v_call: TRBV28
d_call: NA

cdr3_aa: CASSSAGTSGARGETQYF
cdr3_nt: TGTGCCAGCAGCTCAGCCGGGACTAGCGGGGCCCGGGGGGAGACCCAGTACTTC
clone_size: NA
j_call: TRBJ2-5
v_call: TRBV5-4
d_call: TRBD2

cdr3_aa: CASSPPGGGTEAFF
cdr3_nt: TGTGCCAGCAGCCCTCCCGGGGGGGGCACTGAAGCTTTCTTT
clone_size: NA
j_call: TRBJ1-1
v_call: TRBV5-4
d_call: NA

cdr3_aa: CASRSQSNQPQHF
cdr3_nt: TGTGCCAGCAGATCACAGAGCAATCAGCCCCAGCATTTT
clone_size: once
j_call: TRBJ1-5
v_call: TRBV12-3/TRBV12-4
d_call: NA

cdr3_aa: CASSLAFGGNYGYTF
cdr3_nt: TGTGCCAGCAGCTTAGCGTTCGGGGGTAACTATGGCTACACCTTC
clone_size: NA
j_call: TRBJ1-2
v_call: TRBV7-2
d_call: NA

cdr3_aa: CASSSMGPARDTQYF
cdr3_nt: TGTGCCAGCAGTTCCATGGGGCCCGCTCGAGATACGCAGTATTTT
clone_size: NA
j_call: TRBJ2-3
v_call: TRBV6-5
d_call: NA